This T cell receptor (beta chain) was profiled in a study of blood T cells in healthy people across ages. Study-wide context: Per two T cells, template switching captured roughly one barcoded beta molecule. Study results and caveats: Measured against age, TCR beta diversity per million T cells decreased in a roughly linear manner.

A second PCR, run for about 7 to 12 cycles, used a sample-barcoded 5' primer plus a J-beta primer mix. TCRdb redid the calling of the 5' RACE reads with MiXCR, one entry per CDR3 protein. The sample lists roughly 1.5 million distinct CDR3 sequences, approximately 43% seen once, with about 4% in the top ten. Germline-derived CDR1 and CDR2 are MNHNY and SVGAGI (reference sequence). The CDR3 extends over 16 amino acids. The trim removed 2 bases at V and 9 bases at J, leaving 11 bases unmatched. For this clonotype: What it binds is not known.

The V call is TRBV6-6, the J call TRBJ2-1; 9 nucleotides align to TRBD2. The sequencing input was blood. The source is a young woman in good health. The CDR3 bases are TGTGCCAGCAGTTACGGCAGGGGAAGCGGGGGGTTTGAGCAGTTCTTC. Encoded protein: CASSYGRGSGGFEQFF.